The 15 T cell receptor beta chains below come from one sample, sequenced in a study of blood T cell repertoires in COVID-19. Repertoires were generated with immunoSEQ multiplex PCR, while TCRdb's copy carries only in-frame clones and drops some. This sample has 150,000 or so clones, with around 87% found just once. The sample was peripheral blood. Every receptor here comes from a man between 18 and 29 years old with acute or convalescent COVID-19.

V is TRBV4-2 and J is TRBJ1-1; D ambiguous. Deletions cut 0 bases from V and 4 bases from J, with 9 bases between. Germline CDR1 and CDR2: LGHNA and YNFKEQ. This CDR3 region has 14 residues. This CDR3 reads CASSQDQEATEAFF. The CDR3 nucleotides are TGTGCCAGCAGCCAAGATCAAGAGGCCACTGAAGCTTTCTTT.

The genes are TRBV28 and TRBJ2-6, with TRBD2 matching 7 bases. V lost 4 bases to trimming and J lost 0 bases; unmatched junction nucleotides: 18. The CDR3 spans 21 residues. CDR1 and CDR2 from the germline V gene are MDHEN and SYDVKM. The CDR3 loop reads CASSSPRPKRGNSSGANVLTF. CDR3 DNA: TGTGCCAGCAGTTCACCCAGACCTAAGCGGGGAAATTCCTCTGGGGCCAACGTCCTGACTTTC.

Points on this clone: The sample carries other DNA sequences with the same CDR3. The V gene is TRBV7-8, the J gene TRBJ1-5; 9 bases are shared with TRBD1. The ends lost 5 bases at V and 4 bases at J; junction bases unmatched: 3. Germline CDR1 SGHVS, CDR2 FQNEAQ. The CDR3 consists of 14 residues. The CDR3 DNA sequence: TGTGCCAGCAGCCTGGACAGGGGTAATCAGCCCCAGCATTTT. This encodes CASSLDRGNQPQHF. Full variable domain (rest looked up from reference TRBV7-8 and TRBJ1-5): GAGVSQSPRYKVAKRGQDVALRCDPISGHVSLFWYQQALGQGPEFLTYFQNEAQLDKSGLPSDRFFAERPEGSVSTLKIQRTQQEDSAVYLCASSLDRGNQPQHFGDGTRLSIL.

This clone was found a few times. The chain joins TRBV5-1 to TRBJ1-1, with 8 bases that match TRBD1. The CDR3 totals 13 residues. Germline V CDR1 and CDR2: SGHRS, YFSETQ. With 3 bases clipped from V and 8 bases from J, the junction kept 6 bases outside the gene matches. This CDR3 is CASSSQQGVEAFF. The CDR3 DNA reads TGCGCCAGCAGCTCCCAACAGGGGGTCGAAGCTTTCTTT.

The genes are TRBV2 and TRBJ1-5; D might be TRBD1 (5 bases). Deletions cut 6 bases from V and 2 bases from J, with 14 bases between. The CDR3 length is 15 residues. Per the germline V gene, CDR1 is SNHLY and CDR2 is FYNNEI. In DNA, the CDR3 is TGTGCCAGCAGGATGCAGGGAGGAGGCAATCAGCCCCAGCATTTT. It encodes CASRMQGGGNQPQHF.

CDR3 region: CASSVVQSNSPLHF. CDR3 in DNA: TGTGCCAGCAGCGTAGTGCAGTCCAATTCACCCCTCCACTTT. The chain uses TRBV9 and TRBJ1-6, with unresolved D. CDR1 and CDR2 from the germline V gene are SGDLS and YYNGEE. Trimming pared 0 bases from V and 7 bases from J, leaving 8 bases between. The CDR3 runs to 14 residues. Using reference TRBV9 and TRBJ1-6 for the parts outside the CDR3, the full variable domain is DSGVTQTPKHLITATGQRVTLRCSPRSGDLSVYWYQQSLDQGLQFLIQYYNGEERAKGNILERFSAQQFPDLHSELNLSSLELGDSALYFCASSVVQSNSPLHFGNGTRLTVT.

The genes are TRBV15 and TRBJ1-4; tentative D call: TRBD1 (6 bases). The V gene lost 6 bases and the J gene lost 2 bases, with 13 bases spanning the gap. This CDR3 is built from 15 residues. Germline V gives CDR1 LNHNV, CDR2 YYDKDF (reference sequence). CDR3 protein: CATSSTGRTNEKLFF. The CDR3 DNA follows: TGTGCCACCAGTAGTACAGGGCGCACTAATGAAAAACTGTTTTTT.

The genes are TRBV27 and TRBJ2-6; the match to TRBD1 covers 8 bases. After removal of 5 bases from V and 3 bases from J, the junction contained 6 bases not matched to a gene. This CDR3 has 16 residues. Germline loops: CDR1 MNHEY, CDR2 SMNVEV (reference sequence). The CDR3 is CASSAQGADGANVLTF. Written as DNA, the CDR3 is TGTGCCAGCAGTGCGCAGGGGGCGGATGGGGCCAACGTCCTGACTTTC.

V gene TRBV9 combines with J gene TRBJ1-6; 11 nucleotides agree with TRBD1. V dropped 3 bases and J dropped 6; count of bases not matched to a gene: 2. Germline-derived CDR1 and CDR2 are SGDLS and YYNGEE. The CDR3 loop spans 15 amino acids. The CDR3 DNA sequence: TGTGCCAGCAGCGCCGGGACAGGGGGTAATTCACCCCTCCACTTT. Protein product: CASSAGTGGNSPLHF.

In its sample, this clone was seen a few times. The chain recombines TRBV30 with TRBJ1-6; 11 bases fit TRBD1. Germline-derived CDR1 and CDR2 are GTSNPN and SVGIG (reference sequence). Losses at the gene ends were 2 bases for V and 9 bases for J; bases not matched to a gene: 12. This CDR3 region has 17 residues. This chain's CDR3 is CAWSPRTGGWRGSPLHF. CDR3 coding DNA: TGTGCCTGGAGTCCACGGACAGGGGGCTGGCGTGGTTCACCCCTCCACTTT.

The rearrangement joins TRBV7-2 to TRBJ1-4; D is possibly TRBD1 (5 bases). V was shortened by 3 bases and J by 4 bases, with 9 bases between the two germline ends. The CDR3 runs to 14 residues. CDR1 and CDR2 (germline): SGHTA, FQGNSA. The CDR3 protein is CASSFGGRNEKLFF. As DNA, the CDR3 is TGTGCCAGCAGCTTCGGGGGACGTAATGAAAAACTGTTTTTT. The variable domain in full, with the rest retrieved from reference TRBV7-2 and TRBJ1-4, is GAGVSQSPSNKVTEKGKDVELRCDPISGHTALYWYRQSLGQGLEFLIYFQGNSAPDKSGLPSDRFSAERTGGSVSTLTIQRTQQEDSAVYLCASSFGGRNEKLFFGSGTQLSVL.

The V call is TRBV24-1, the J call TRBJ2-5; D remains unclear. The length of the CDR3 is 13 residues. V was cut by 5 bases and J by 5 bases, with 11 bases left in between. Germline V gene sequence: CDR1 KGHDR, CDR2 SFDVKD. The CDR3 spells CATSAPARETQYF. Here the CDR3 DNA reads TGTGCCACCAGTGCCCCCGCCCGGGAGACCCAGTACTTC.

The CDR3 DNA sequence: TGTGCCAGCAGCTTACACGACCGAACAGGGAACTATGGCTACACCTTC. This codes for CASSLHDRTGNYGYTF. The V call is TRBV7-9, the J call TRBJ1-2; weak D call: TRBD1 (6 bases). Trimming left V 2 bases short and J 2 bases short, with 15 bases between. The CDR3 runs 16 residues. Germline lookup yields CDR1 SEHNR and CDR2 FQNEAQ (reference sequence).

This chain uses TRBV28 with TRBJ1-5; D possibly corresponds to TRBD1 (6 bases). The length of the CDR3 is 15 residues. Trimming left V 6 bases short and J 3 bases short, with 15 bases between. Per germline, CDR1 MDHEN and CDR2 SYDVKM. The CDR3 DNA follows: TGTGCCAGCAGGTCCCCAGACAGGCACAATCAGCCCCAGCATTTT. It translates to CASRSPDRHNQPQHF. The whole variable domain, remainder taken from reference TRBV28 and TRBJ1-5, is DVKVTQSSRYLVKRTGEKVFLECVQDMDHENMFWYRQDPGLGLRLIYFSYDVKMKEKGDIPEGYSVSREKKERFSLILESASTNQTSMYLCASRSPDRHNQPQHFGDGTRLSIL.

The V gene is TRBV27, the J gene TRBJ2-7, with D unclear. The V gene lost 2 bases and the J gene lost 0 bases, with 8 bases spanning the gap. This CDR3 region has 14 residues. Per germline, CDR1 MNHEY and CDR2 SMNVEV (reference sequence). CDR3 residues: CASSLSVSSYEQYF. DNA of the CDR3: TGTGCCAGCAGTTTAAGTGTCAGCTCCTACGAGCAGTACTTC.